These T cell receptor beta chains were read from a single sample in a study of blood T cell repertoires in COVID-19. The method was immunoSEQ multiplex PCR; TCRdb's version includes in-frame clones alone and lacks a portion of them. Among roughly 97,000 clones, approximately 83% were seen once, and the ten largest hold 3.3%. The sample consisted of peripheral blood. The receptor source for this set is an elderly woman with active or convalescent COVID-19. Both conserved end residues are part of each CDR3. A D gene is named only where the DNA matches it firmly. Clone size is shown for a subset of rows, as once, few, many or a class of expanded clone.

CASSRGLADEQFF | TGTGCCAGCAGCCGCGGACTAGCCGATGAGCAGTTCTTC | TRBJ2-1 | TRBD2 | once | TRBV3-1/TRBV3-2
CASTRGVGSYEQYF | TGTGCCAGCACGCGGGGGGTTGGCTCCTACGAGCAGTACTTC | TRBJ2-7 | TRBD2 | - | TRBV27
CASSRGQGNSGANVLTF | TGTGCCAGCAGTAGAGGACAGGGGAATTCTGGGGCCAACGTCCTGACTTTC | TRBJ2-6 | TRBD1 | - | TRBV27
CASSRGPEQGAGNTIYF | TGCGCCAGCAGCAGAGGCCCTGAACAGGGGGCTGGAAACACCATATATTTT | TRBJ1-3 | TRBD1 | once | TRBV23-1
CASSFLAETNTGELFF | TGTGCCAGCAGTTTTCTTGCGGAGACGAACACCGGGGAGCTGTTTTTT | TRBJ2-2 | - | - | TRBV28
CASSIFPGLVATDTQYF | TGTGCCAGCAGTATATTTCCGGGACTAGTCGCTACAGATACGCAGTATTTT | TRBJ2-3 | TRBD2 | - | TRBV6-2/TRBV6-3
CASSLSYGTEQFF | TGTGCCAGCAGCTTATCTTATGGGACAGAGCAGTTCTTC | TRBJ2-1 | - | once | TRBV5-6
CASSSSLQNTEAFF | TGTGCCAGCAGCTCCTCACTCCAGAACACTGAAGCTTTCTTT | TRBJ1-1 | - | - | TRBV3-1/TRBV3-2
CASSQQGATGELFF | TGCGCCAGCAGCCAACAGGGGGCGACCGGGGAGCTGTTTTTT | TRBJ2-2 | TRBD1 | - | TRBV5-1
CAWSFRTGPDTEAFF | TGTGCCTGGAGCTTTCGCACAGGGCCGGACACTGAAGCTTTCTTT | TRBJ1-1 | - | - | TRBV30
CASSGAVELFF | TGTGCCAGTAGTGGGGCTGTGGAACTGTTTTTT | TRBJ1-4 | - | - | TRBV19
CASSQVPGVYEQYF | TGTGCCAGCAGCCAAGTTCCAGGGGTCTACGAGCAGTACTTC | TRBJ2-7 | - | - | TRBV3-1/TRBV3-2
CASSFLDTNYGYTF | TGTGCCAGTAGCTTCTTGGACACAAACTATGGCTACACCTTC | TRBJ1-2 | - | - | TRBV19
CASRLGTGNTEAFF | TGTGCCAGCAGGTTGGGGACAGGGAACACTGAAGCTTTCTTT | TRBJ1-1 | TRBD1 | - | TRBV7-9
CSATGGNTQYF | TGCAGCGCCACAGGGGGCAATACGCAGTATTTT | TRBJ2-3 | TRBD1 | - | TRBV29-1
CAISGGTVNSPLHF | TGTGCCATCAGTGGCGGGACAGTGAATTCACCCCTCCACTTT | TRBJ1-6 | TRBD1 | once | TRBV10-3
CASSPRTKGLLYGYTF | TGTGCCAGCAGCCCGAGAACAAAAGGACTACTATATGGCTACACCTTC | TRBJ1-2 | - | - | TRBV27
CASSPYRGRFTLQETQYF | TGTGCCAGCAGCCCTTACAGGGGGCGCTTTACCCTCCAAGAGACCCAGTACTTC | TRBJ2-5 | TRBD1 | - | TRBV7-9
CASSTGTAVSPLHF | TGCGCCAGCAGCACCGGGACAGCAGTATCGCCCCTCCACTTT | TRBJ1-6 | TRBD1 | few | TRBV5-1
CASTPGQGSNQPQHF | TGTGCCAGCACCCCGGGACAGGGGAGCAATCAGCCCCAGCATTTT | TRBJ1-5 | TRBD1 | - | TRBV9
CASSTGTGPFGELFF | TGTGCCAGCAGCACCGGGACAGGGCCTTTCGGGGAGCTGTTTTTT | TRBJ2-2 | TRBD1 | - | TRBV28
CASSRRQWGLHEQYF | TGTGCCAGTAGTAGGAGACAGTGGGGCCTCCACGAGCAGTACTTC | TRBJ2-7 | - | - | TRBV19
CASSPVSRKEKLFF | TGTGCCAGTTCTCCCGTTTCTAGAAAAGAAAAACTGTTTTTT | TRBJ1-4 | - | - | TRBV19
CAISDQGAYNEQFF | TGTGCCATCAGTGACCAGGGGGCTTACAATGAGCAGTTCTTC | TRBJ2-1 | TRBD1 | - | TRBV10-3
CASSRPFHGAGPNTEAFF | TGTGCCAGTAGTCGGCCTTTCCATGGGGCAGGGCCGAACACTGAAGCTTTCTTT | TRBJ1-1 | - | - | TRBV19
CASSFRGSAFF | TGTGCCAGCAGTTTTCGGGGATCGGCTTTCTTT | TRBJ1-1 | - | - | TRBV28
CASSPRGGEGEQYF | TGTGCCAGCTCACCACGGGGCGGGGAGGGGGAGCAGTACTTC | TRBJ2-7 | TRBD2 | - | TRBV18
CASSPGQGPYGYTF | TGCGCCAGCAGCCCGGGACAGGGGCCCTATGGCTACACCTTC | TRBJ1-2 | TRBD1 | few | TRBV5-1
CASSYRTSKETQYF | TGTGCCAGCAGTTACCGGACTAGTAAAGAGACCCAGTACTTC | TRBJ2-5 | TRBD2 | - | TRBV6-5
CASSVTGLSYEQYF | TGTGCCAGCAGCGTAACGGGACTTTCCTACGAGCAGTACTTC | TRBJ2-7 | - | few | TRBV9
CASSLLLAGDTGELFF | TGCGCCAGCAGCTTGTTGCTAGCGGGAGACACCGGGGAGCTGTTTTTT | TRBJ2-2 | TRBD2 | - | TRBV5-1
CASRIGTLSSYEQYF | TGTGCCAGCAGGATCGGGACACTCAGCTCCTACGAGCAGTACTTC | TRBJ2-7 | - | - | TRBV28
CATSRANSQPQHF | TGTGCCACCAGCAGAGCCAATTCTCAGCCCCAGCATTTT | TRBJ1-5 | - | - | TRBV15
CASSFESLSTDTQYF | TGTGCCAGCAGTTTCGAATCCCTAAGCACAGATACGCAGTATTTT | TRBJ2-3 | - | - | TRBV6-2/TRBV6-3
CAISEWTPGNEQFF | TGTGCCATCAGTGAATGGACTCCGGGCAATGAGCAGTTCTTC | TRBJ2-1 | - | - | TRBV10-3
CAWSTGGFNQPQHF | TGTGCCTGGAGTACAGGGGGCTTCAATCAGCCCCAGCATTTT | TRBJ1-5 | TRBD1 | - | TRBV30
CASSSSGRGYGYTF | TGTGCCAGCAGTTCGTCGGGGAGGGGGTATGGCTACACCTTC | TRBJ1-2 | - | - | TRBV27
CASRRTGFNEKLFF | TGCGCCAGCAGACGCACAGGGTTTAATGAAAAACTGTTTTTT | TRBJ1-4 | - | - | TRBV4-1
CASSPTAGSNSPLHF | TGTGCCAGCTCACCAACGGCGGGTTCTAATTCACCCCTCCACTTT | TRBJ1-6 | - | - | TRBV18
CASSFNGETQYF | TGTGCCAGTAGTTTCAATGGCGAGACCCAGTACTTC | TRBJ2-5 | - | - | TRBV19
CATQRTGGSLSGYTF | TGTGCCACCCAAAGGACAGGGGGATCGTTAAGTGGCTACACCTTC | TRBJ1-2 | TRBD1 | - | TRBV24-1
CASSERQGRGANTEAFF | TGTGCCAGTAGTGAAAGACAGGGCCGCGGGGCGAACACTGAAGCTTTCTTT | TRBJ1-1 | TRBD1 | - | TRBV19
CASSLLYGQGARETQYF | TGTGCCAGCAGCTTACTATATGGACAGGGGGCGCGGGAGACCCAGTACTTC | TRBJ2-5 | TRBD1 | - | TRBV7-2
CASSQDPNNNEQFF | TGTGCCAGCAGCCAAGATCCGAACAACAATGAGCAGTTCTTC | TRBJ2-1 | - | few | TRBV3-1/TRBV3-2
CASSPVPSGGAYTQYF | TGCGCCAGCAGCCCTGTACCTAGCGGGGGGGCATATACGCAGTATTTT | TRBJ2-3 | TRBD2 | few | TRBV5-1
CASSHAATPTDRITSPLHF | TGCGCCAGCAGTCATGCTGCAACACCGACTGACAGGATTACTTCACCCCTCCACTTT | TRBJ1-6 | - | - | TRBV23-1
CATSDSRGTATLNTEAFF | TGTGCCACCAGTGATTCAAGGGGAACGGCAACCCTGAACACTGAAGCTTTCTTT | TRBJ1-1 | - | - | TRBV24-1
CASARFGGGYTF | TGTGCCAGCGCCCGATTCGGGGGGGGCTACACCTTC | TRBJ1-2 | - | - | TRBV11-3
CASSAQAHGQPQHF | TGTGCCAGCAGTGCTCAGGCTCATGGGCAGCCCCAGCATTTT | TRBJ1-5 | - | - | TRBV2
CATSRGRGANTEAFF | TGTGCCACCAGCAGAGGGAGAGGAGCGAACACTGAAGCTTTCTTT | TRBJ1-1 | - | - | TRBV15
CASRRTQGYEQYF | TGCGCCAGCAGACGTACGCAGGGATACGAGCAGTACTTC | TRBJ2-7 | - | - | TRBV5-1
CASSPQWDRGWGTEAFF | TGTGCCAGCTCACCTCAGTGGGACAGGGGGTGGGGAACTGAAGCTTTCTTT | TRBJ1-1 | TRBD1 | - | TRBV18
CASSEIPGYMNSPLHF | TGTGCCAGCAGTGAAATTCCGGGATACATGAACTCACCCCTCCACTTT | TRBJ1-6 | - | few | TRBV6-1
CASSYTGLPNTGELFF | TGTGCCAGCAGCTATACAGGTCTACCGAACACCGGGGAGCTGTTTTTT | TRBJ2-2 | - | - | TRBV7-2
CASSLVSRETQYF | TGTGCCAGCAGTTTAGTCAGTCGAGAGACCCAGTACTTC | TRBJ2-5 | - | - | TRBV28
CASSPRTGGTDTQYF | TGTGCCAGCAGCCCCCGGACAGGAGGGACAGATACGCAGTATTTT | TRBJ2-3 | - | - | TRBV3-1/TRBV3-2
CASSTGLAGAQETQYF | TGTGCCAGCAGCACTGGACTAGCGGGGGCCCAAGAGACCCAGTACTTC | TRBJ2-5 | TRBD2 | few | TRBV5-4
CASSTLGQGYQPQHF | TGTGCCAGCAGCACTTTGGGACAGGGCTATCAGCCCCAGCATTTT | TRBJ1-5 | TRBD1 | - | TRBV5-6
CASSYSIRGSRSGANVLTF | TGTGCCAGCAGTTACTCGATACGGGGGTCCCGCTCTGGGGCCAACGTCCTGACTTTC | TRBJ2-6 | - | - | TRBV6-2/TRBV6-3